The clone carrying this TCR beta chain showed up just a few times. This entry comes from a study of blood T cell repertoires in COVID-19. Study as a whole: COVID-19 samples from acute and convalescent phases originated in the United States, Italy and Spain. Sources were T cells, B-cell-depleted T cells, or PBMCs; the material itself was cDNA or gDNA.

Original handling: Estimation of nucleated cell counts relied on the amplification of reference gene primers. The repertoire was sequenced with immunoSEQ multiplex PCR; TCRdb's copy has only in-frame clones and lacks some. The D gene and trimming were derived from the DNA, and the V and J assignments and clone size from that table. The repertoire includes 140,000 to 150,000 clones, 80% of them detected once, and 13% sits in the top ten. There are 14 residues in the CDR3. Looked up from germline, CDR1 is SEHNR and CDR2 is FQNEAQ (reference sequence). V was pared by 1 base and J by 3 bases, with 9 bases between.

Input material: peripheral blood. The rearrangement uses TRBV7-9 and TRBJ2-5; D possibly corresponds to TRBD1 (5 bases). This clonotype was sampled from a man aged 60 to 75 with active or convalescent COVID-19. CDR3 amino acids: CASSLEPREETQYF. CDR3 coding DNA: TGTGCCAGCAGCTTAGAGCCCAGGGAAGAGACCCAGTACTTC.